This T cell receptor beta chain stems from a study of spatial heterogeneity in lung cancer. Per germline, CDR1 DFQATT and CDR2 SNEGSKA (reference sequence). The CDR3 covers 15 residues. V lost 5 bases to trimming and J lost 2 bases; unmatched junction nucleotides: 9. TCRdb called the 5' RACE reads again in MiXCR, with one record for every CDR3 protein. The table includes tens of thousands of distinct CDR3 sequences, approximately 12% detected once. This clonotype turned up a few times. Time point: sample taken at primary tumor resection. Frozen PBMC, nontumor lung or tumor provided whole RNA, which was sequenced unsorted.

The sequence came from a male donor with early-stage non-small cell lung cancer. Sequencing used PBMCs, obtained at surgery. J is TRBJ2-7 and V is TRBV20-1, with TRBD2 identical over 10 bases. In DNA, the CDR3 is TGCAGTGCTGGCCTGCCTAGCGGGGGTCCCTACGAGCAGTACTTC. Amino acid sequence: CSAGLPSGGPYEQYF.